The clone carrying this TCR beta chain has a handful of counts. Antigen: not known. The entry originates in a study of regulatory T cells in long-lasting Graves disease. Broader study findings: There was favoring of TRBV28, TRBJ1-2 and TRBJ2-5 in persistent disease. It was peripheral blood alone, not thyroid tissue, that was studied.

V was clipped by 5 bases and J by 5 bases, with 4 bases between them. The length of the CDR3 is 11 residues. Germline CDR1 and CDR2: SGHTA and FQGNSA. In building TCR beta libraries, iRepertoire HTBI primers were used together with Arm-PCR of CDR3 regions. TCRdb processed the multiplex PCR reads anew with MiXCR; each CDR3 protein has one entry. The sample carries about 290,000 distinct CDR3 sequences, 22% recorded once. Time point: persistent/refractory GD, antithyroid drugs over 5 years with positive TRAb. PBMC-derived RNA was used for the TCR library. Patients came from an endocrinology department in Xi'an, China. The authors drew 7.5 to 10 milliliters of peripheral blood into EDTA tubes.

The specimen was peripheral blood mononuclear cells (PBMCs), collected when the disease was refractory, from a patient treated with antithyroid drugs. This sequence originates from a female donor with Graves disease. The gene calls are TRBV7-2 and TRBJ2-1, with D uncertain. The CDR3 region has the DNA TGTGCCAGCAGCCGAAACAATGAGCAGTTCTTC. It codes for CASSRNNEQFF. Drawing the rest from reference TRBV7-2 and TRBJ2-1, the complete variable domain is GAGVSQSPSNKVTEKGKDVELRCDPISGHTALYWYRQSLGQGLEFLIYFQGNSAPDKSGLPSDRFSAERTGGSVSTLTIQRTQQEDSAVYLCASSRNNEQFFGPGTRLTVL.